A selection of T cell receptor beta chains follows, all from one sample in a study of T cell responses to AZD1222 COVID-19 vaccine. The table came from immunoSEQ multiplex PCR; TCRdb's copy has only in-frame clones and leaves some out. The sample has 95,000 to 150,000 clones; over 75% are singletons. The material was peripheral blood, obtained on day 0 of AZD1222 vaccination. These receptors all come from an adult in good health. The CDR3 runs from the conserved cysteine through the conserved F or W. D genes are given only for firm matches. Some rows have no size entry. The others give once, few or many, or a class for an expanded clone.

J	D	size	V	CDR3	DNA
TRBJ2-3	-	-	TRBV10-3	CAISETLTRYTDTQYF	TGTGCCATCAGTGAAACTTTGACTCGCTACACAGATACGCAGTATTTT
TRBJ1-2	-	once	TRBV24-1	CATSPGGGMGYTF	TGTGCCACCAGTCCTGGGGGAGGGATGGGCTACACCTTC
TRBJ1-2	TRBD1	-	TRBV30	CAWKWTGAGGYTF	TGTGCCTGGAAATGGACAGGGGCAGGGGGCTACACCTTC
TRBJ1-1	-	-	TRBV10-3	CAISEGIQLNTEAFF	TGTGCCATCAGCGAGGGGATACAGTTGAACACTGAAGCTTTCTTT
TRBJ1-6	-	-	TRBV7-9	CASSFVAMNGSPLHF	TGTGCCAGCAGCTTTGTCGCCATGAATGGGTCACCCCTCCACTTT
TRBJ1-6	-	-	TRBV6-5	CASSYPAAGNFKALHF	TGTGCCAGCAGTTACCCCGCCGCAGGGAATTTTAAGGCCCTCCACTTT
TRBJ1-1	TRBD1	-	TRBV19	CASSITGGDTEAFF	TGTGCCAGTAGTATAACAGGGGGGGACACTGAAGCTTTCTTT
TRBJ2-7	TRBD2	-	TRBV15	CATSREGLSGGGYEQYF	TGTGCCACCAGCAGAGAAGGCCTAAGCGGGGGTGGGTACGAGCAGTACTTC
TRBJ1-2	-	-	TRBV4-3	CASSQDWKGYGYTF	TGCGCCAGCAGCCAAGATTGGAAGGGCTATGGCTACACCTTC
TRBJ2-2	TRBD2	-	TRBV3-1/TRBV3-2	CASSQVKYRLAGGCTGELFF	TGTGCCAGCAGCCAAGTAAAGTATCGACTAGCGGGGGGTTGCACCGGGGAGCTGTTTTTT
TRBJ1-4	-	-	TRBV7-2	CASSLRPNEKLFF	TGTGCCAGCAGCTTACGGCCGAATGAAAAACTGTTTTTT
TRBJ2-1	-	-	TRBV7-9	CASSKGLRPYNEQFF	TGTGCCAGCAGCAAGGGGCTTAGACCCTACAATGAGCAGTTCTTC
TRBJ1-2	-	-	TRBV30	CAWDRQTSYTF	TGTGCCTGGGATAGACAGACGTCCTACACCTTC
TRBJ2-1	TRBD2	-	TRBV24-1	CATSEVAGYNEQFF	TGTGCCACCAGTGAGGTAGCGGGCTACAATGAGCAGTTCTTC
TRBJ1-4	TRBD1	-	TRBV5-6	CASSLWTGYGANEKLFF	TGTGCCAGCAGCTTGTGGACAGGGTATGGAGCTAATGAAAAACTGTTTTTT
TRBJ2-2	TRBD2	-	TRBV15	CATSRSGGDTGELFF	TGTGCCACCAGCAGGAGCGGGGGTGACACCGGGGAGCTGTTTTTT
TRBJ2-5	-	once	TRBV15	CATSRAVSQETQYF	TGTGCCACCAGCAGAGCGGTGTCCCAAGAGACCCAGTACTTC
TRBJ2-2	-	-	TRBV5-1	CASSSQPRPGSGELFF	TGCGCCAGCAGCTCGCAACCCCGCCCGGGGTCCGGGGAGCTGTTTTTT
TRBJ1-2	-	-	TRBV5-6	CASSLGDYGYTF	TGTGCCAGCAGCTTGGGAGACTATGGCTACACCTTC
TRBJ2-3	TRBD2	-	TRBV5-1	CASSPWTSGDNTDTQYF	TGCGCCAGCAGCCCATGGACTAGCGGGGACAACACAGATACGCAGTATTTT
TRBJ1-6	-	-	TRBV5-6	CASSWGSPGIGSPLHF	TGTGCCAGCAGCTGGGGCAGTCCAGGGATCGGTTCACCCCTCCACTTT
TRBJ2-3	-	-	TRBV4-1	CASSQAPGTDTQYF	TGCGCCAGCAGCCAAGCCCCTGGCACAGATACGCAGTATTTT
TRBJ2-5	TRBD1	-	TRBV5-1	CASSGRDRALETQYF	TGCGCCAGCAGCGGCCGGGACAGGGCTTTGGAGACCCAGTACTTC
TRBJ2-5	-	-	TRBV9	CASSVGQGPQETQYF	TGTGCCAGCAGCGTAGGCCAGGGCCCCCAAGAGACCCAGTACTTC
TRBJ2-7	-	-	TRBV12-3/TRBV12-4	CASSPAGFEQYF	TGTGCCAGCAGCCCCGCCGGGTTCGAGCAGTACTTC
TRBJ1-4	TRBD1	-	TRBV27	CASSTGQNNEKLFF	TGTGCCAGCAGTACGGGACAGAATAATGAAAAACTGTTTTTT
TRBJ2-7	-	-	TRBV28	CASSAQGSHEQYF	TGTGCCAGCAGTGCCCAGGGATCCCACGAGCAGTACTTC
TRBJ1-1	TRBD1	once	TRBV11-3	CASSLPQGPVDNTEAFF	TGTGCCAGCAGCTTACCACAGGGGCCCGTAGACAACACTGAAGCTTTCTTT
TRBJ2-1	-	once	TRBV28	CASSLYPGEQFF	TGTGCCAGCAGTCTCTACCCAGGAGAGCAGTTCTTC